These T cell receptor beta chains were read from a single sample in a study of T cells in Graves' hyperthyroidism and ophthalmopathy. TCRdb independently ran MiXCR on the multiplex PCR reads; one entry per CDR3 protein. Of almost 350,000 distinct CDR3 sequences in the sample, about a sixth were seen once. Sequencing input: blood. Receptors were obtained from a woman aged 40-49 years with Graves' ophthalmopathy. CDR3s leave out the opening cysteine and the closing phenylalanine or tryptophan. Fields, in order: D gene, V gene, CDR3 length, CDR3 protein. The D gene is left open where the match is weak.

>.|TRBV7-9|12
ASSLSAGITEAF
>.|TRBV10-3|12
AATPGQSNTEAF
>.|TRBV11-2|10
ASSGLTLGAF
>TRBD2|TRBV12-3/TRBV12-4|11
ASRGLATGEQY
>.|TRBV5-1|11
ASSLGQSGELF
>.|TRBV6-1|12
ASSESWDNYEQY
>TRBD1|TRBV7-2|13
ASSPGTGVTYEQY
>TRBD1|TRBV5-1|15
ASSLHYRDRFVGELF
>.|TRBV6-1|11
ASRLGRNTEVF
>.|TRBV7-8|13
ASSYLDYRGETQY
>.|TRBV28|10
ASSFRGLEQY
>TRBD1|TRBV19|12
ASSSRTGGSEAF
>.|TRBV5-6|14
ASSPGQFWGANVLT
>.|TRBV20-1|12
SARDSVAEETQY
>.|TRBV6-1|11
ASSLGDHTEAF
>.|TRBV30|8
EGVSYEQY
>.|TRBV5-1|13
ASSLTGHITGELF
>TRBD1|TRBV27|14
ASSELGTGGVNEQY
>TRBD2|TRBV11-2|12
ASSLGRGAETQY
>.|TRBV28|11
ASSEQLNTEAF
>TRBD1|TRBV11-1|15
ASSLWLGTGGVHGYT
>.|TRBV6-1|13
ASSERGAGTRTQY
>.|TRBV6-5|10
ASSYRNTEAF